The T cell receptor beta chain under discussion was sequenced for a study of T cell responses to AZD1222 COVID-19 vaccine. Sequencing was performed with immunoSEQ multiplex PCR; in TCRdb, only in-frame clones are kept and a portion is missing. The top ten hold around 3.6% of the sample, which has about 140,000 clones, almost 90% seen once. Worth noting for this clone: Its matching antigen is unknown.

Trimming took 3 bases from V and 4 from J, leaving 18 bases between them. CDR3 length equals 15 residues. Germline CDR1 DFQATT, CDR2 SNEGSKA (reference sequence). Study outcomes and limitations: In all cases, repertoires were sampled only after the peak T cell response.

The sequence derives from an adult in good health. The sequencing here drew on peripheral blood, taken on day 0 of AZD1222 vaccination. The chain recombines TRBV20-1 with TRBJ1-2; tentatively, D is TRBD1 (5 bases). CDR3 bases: TGCAGTGCTAGTGGGGGAGGGGCAGGGATCTATGGCTACACCTTC. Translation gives CSASGGGAGIYGYTF.